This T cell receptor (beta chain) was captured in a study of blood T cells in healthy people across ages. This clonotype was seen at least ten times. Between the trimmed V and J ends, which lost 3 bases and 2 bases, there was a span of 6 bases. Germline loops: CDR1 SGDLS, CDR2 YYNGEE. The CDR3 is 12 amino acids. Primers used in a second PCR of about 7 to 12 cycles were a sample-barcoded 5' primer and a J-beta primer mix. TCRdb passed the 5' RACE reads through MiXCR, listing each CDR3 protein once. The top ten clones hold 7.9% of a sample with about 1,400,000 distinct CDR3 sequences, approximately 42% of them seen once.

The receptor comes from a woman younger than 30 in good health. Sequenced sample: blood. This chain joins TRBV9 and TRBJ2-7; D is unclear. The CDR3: CASSGGTYEQYF. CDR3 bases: TGTGCCAGCAGCGGAGGAACCTACGAGCAGTACTTC.